The 15 T cell receptor beta chains below all came from one sample that was sequenced in a study of PD-1 blockade in classical Hodgkin lymphoma. TCRdb's copy holds only in-frame clones and misses some; the assay was immunoSEQ multiplex PCR. The data hold fewer than 50,000 clones, with roughly 90% observed a single time. No patient escaped relapse after autologous stem cell transplantation, and brentuximab vedotin exposure varied. This material consisted of peripheral blood mononuclear cells (PBMCs), taken at baseline. The receptors were sampled from a human donor with classical Hodgkin lymphoma.

This chain links TRBV6-1 with TRBJ2-7; D assignment may be TRBD1 or TRBD2 (5 bases each). CDR1 is MNHNS and CDR2 is SASEGT in the germline V gene. There are 13 residues in the CDR3. The V end lost 6 bases, the J end lost 2 bases, and 11 bases lay between the germline ends. The CDR3 region has the DNA TGTGCCAGCAGATACGGGGCCGCCTACGAGCAGTACTTC. Translation gives CASRYGAAYEQYF.

This clone came up once. The chain joins TRBV2 to TRBJ2-7; TRBD1 matches at 10 bases. The germline CDR1 and CDR2 sequences are SNHLY and FYNNEI. This CDR3 is built from 12 residues. V lost 9 bases and J lost 7; bases outside the gene matches: 6. CDR3 DNA: TGTGCCAGACGACAGGGGGCTAGTGAGCAGTACTTC. It codes for CARRQGASEQYF.

V is TRBV7-6 and J is TRBJ1-1, with a weak D call TRBD1 (6 bases). Trimming shortened V by 7 bases and J by 0 bases, and 15 bases separated the two germline ends. CDR1 is SGHVS and CDR2 is FNYEAQ in the germline V gene. The CDR3 covers 15 residues. Here the CDR3 reads CASKDRDTMNTEAFF. CDR3 nucleotides: TGTGCCAGCAAAGACCGGGACACCATGAACACTGAAGCTTTCTTT.

The chain has TRBV7-8 and TRBJ1-4; TRBD1 might be the D (5 bases). The CDR3 is 15 residues long. Germline V CDR1 and CDR2: SGHVS, FQNEAQ. Trimming cost V 3 bases and J 8 bases, with 16 bases left between them. The CDR3 bases are TGTGCCAGCAGCTTGGGGGACCGGGAGGGGGAAAAACTGTTTTTT. Translating gives CASSLGDREGEKLFF.

The chain carries TRBV19 and TRBJ1-2; 10 positions agree with TRBD1. The germline CDR1 and CDR2 sequences are LNHDA and SQIVND (reference sequence). The CDR3 spans 14 residues. With 3 bases clipped from V and 7 bases from J, the junction kept 5 bases outside the gene matches. CDR3: CASSITGTGVGYTF. CDR3 nucleotide sequence: TGTGCCAGTAGTATCACCGGGACAGGGGTTGGCTACACCTTC.

In DNA, the CDR3 is TGTGCCAGCAGTGAAGGTCGCGGCAATGAAAAACTGTTTTTT. Residues: CASSEGRGNEKLFF. The V and J genes are TRBV6-1 and TRBJ1-4; D gene uncertain. Germline V gene lookup returns CDR1 MNHNS and CDR2 SASEGT. The CDR3 loop spans 14 amino acids. V was trimmed by 1 base and J by 5 bases, leaving 8 bases between them.

A remark on this clone: In the same sample, other DNA sequences code for this CDR3. The J gene is TRBJ2-7, the V gene TRBV4-3; 9 bases map to TRBD1. The V and J ends lost 5 bases and 3 bases, in that order; junction bases with no gene match: 2. The CDR3 totals 13 residues. Looked up from germline, CDR1 is LGHNA and CDR2 is YSLEER. CDR3 nucleotides: TGCGCCAGCAGCTCGGGACAGGGCTACGAGCAGTACTTC. It encodes CASSSGQGYEQYF.

The V and J genes are TRBV5-1 and TRBJ2-1; TRBD2 is a possible D gene (6 bases). The V gene lost 2 bases and the J gene lost 7 bases, with 7 bases spanning the gap. Germline CDR1 reads SGHRS; CDR2 reads YFSETQ. This CDR3 spans 12 amino acids. The CDR3 protein is CASSFSGNEQFF. CDR3 nucleotide sequence: TGCGCCAGCAGCTTTAGCGGAAATGAGCAGTTCTTC.

The rearrangement links TRBV9 to TRBJ2-7; D possibly corresponds to TRBD2 (5 bases). Trimming cost V 3 bases and J 3 bases, with 16 bases left between them. The CDR3 spans 15 residues. Germline lookup yields CDR1 SGDLS and CDR2 YYNGEE. The CDR3 is CASSAGDPQFYEQYF. CDR3 sequence (DNA): TGTGCCAGCAGCGCCGGGGATCCCCAATTCTACGAGCAGTACTTC.

The gene calls are TRBV6-4 and TRBJ2-3, with 7 bases fitting TRBD1. The CDR3 sequence is 15 residues long. V lost 0 bases to trimming and J lost 3 bases; unmatched junction nucleotides: 3. Germline CDR1 MRHNA, CDR2 SNTAGT. In DNA, the CDR3 is TGTGCCAGCAGTGACTCTAGGGGGCCGACAGATACGCAGTATTTT. Its translation: CASSDSRGPTDTQYF.

The V call is TRBV7-9, the J call TRBJ2-1; TRBD2 matches 7 bases. The junction had 2 bases not matched to a gene; V was cut back by 0 bases and J by 6 bases. Germline V lookup: CDR1 SEHNR, CDR2 FQNEAQ (reference sequence). The CDR3 sequence is 14 residues long. The CDR3 DNA reads as TGTGCCAGCAGCTTAGCCGGGACTACCAATGAGCAGTTCTTC. It codes for CASSLAGTTNEQFF.

The chain links TRBV5-1 to TRBJ2-1; 8 positions match TRBD2. V shed 2 bases, J shed 4 bases, and the junction held 5 bases outside the gene matches. This CDR3 is built from 15 residues. Germline V CDR1 and CDR2: SGHRS, YFSETQ. Here the CDR3 DNA reads TGCGCCAGCAGCTTCGGGAGGGGGGCTTACAATGAGCAGTTCTTC. Translation: CASSFGRGAYNEQFF.

This chain connects TRBV9 to TRBJ2-6; 10 bases are a match to TRBD1. The CDR3 spans 18 residues. Germline-derived CDR1 and CDR2 are SGDLS and YYNGEE. V was pared by 3 bases and J by 1 base, with 7 bases of the junction left unmatched. The CDR3 sequence is CASSAGQGEDSGANVLTF. CDR3 nucleotides: TGTGCCAGCAGCGCCGGACAGGGGGAAGATTCTGGGGCCAACGTCCTGACTTTC. Full variable domain (remainder filled in from reference TRBV9 and TRBJ2-6): DSGVTQTPKHLITATGQRVTLRCSPRSGDLSVYWYQQSLDQGLQFLIQYYNGEERAKGNILERFSAQQFPDLHSELNLSSLELGDSALYFCASSAGQGEDSGANVLTFGAGSRLTVL.

The chain combines TRBV9 with TRBJ1-1, with D unclear. Germline V gene data show CDR1 as SGDLS and CDR2 as YYNGEE. Trimming pared 3 bases from V and 5 bases from J, leaving 17 bases between. The CDR3 spans 15 residues. The CDR3 spells CASSALLGSGTEAFF. The CDR3 DNA reads as TGTGCCAGCAGCGCCCTCCTGGGCTCGGGGACTGAAGCTTTCTTT.

J is TRBJ2-1 and V is TRBV4-2, with D possibly being TRBD2 (5 bases). In germline, CDR1 is LGHNA, CDR2 YNFKEQ. With 1 base removed from V and 4 bases from J, the gap between germline ends came to 11 bases. The CDR3 totals 15 residues. The CDR3 bases are TGTGCCAGCAGCCAAGCAGCGGAATCTTACAATGAGCAGTTCTTC. This sequence encodes CASSQAAESYNEQFF.